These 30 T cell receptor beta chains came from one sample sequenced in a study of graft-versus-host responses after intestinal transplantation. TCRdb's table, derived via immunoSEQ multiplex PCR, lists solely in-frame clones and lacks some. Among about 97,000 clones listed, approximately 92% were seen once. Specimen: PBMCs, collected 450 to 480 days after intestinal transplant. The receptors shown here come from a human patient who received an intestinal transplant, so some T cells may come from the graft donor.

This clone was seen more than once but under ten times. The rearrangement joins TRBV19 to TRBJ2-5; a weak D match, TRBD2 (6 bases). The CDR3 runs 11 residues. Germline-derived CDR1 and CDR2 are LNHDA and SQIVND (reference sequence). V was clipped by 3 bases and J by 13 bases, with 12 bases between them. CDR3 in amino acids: CASSISGLPYF. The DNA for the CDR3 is TGTGCCAGTAGTATTAGCGGCCTCCCGTACTTC.

CDR3 in amino acids: CASSQGQGVQPQHF. The CDR3 DNA reads as TGTGCCAGTAGTCAGGGACAGGGGGTTCAGCCCCAGCATTTT. The chain couples TRBV19 to TRBJ1-5, with TRBD1 matching over 11 bases. The germline V gene encodes CDR1 LNHDA and CDR2 SQIVND (reference sequence). The length of the CDR3 is 14 residues. Losses at the gene ends were 5 bases for V and 6 bases for J; bases not matched to a gene: 3.

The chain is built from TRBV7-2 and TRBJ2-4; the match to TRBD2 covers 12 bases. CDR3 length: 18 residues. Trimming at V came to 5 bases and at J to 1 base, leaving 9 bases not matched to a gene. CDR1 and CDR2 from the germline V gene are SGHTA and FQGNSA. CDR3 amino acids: CASSLSSSGGAAKNIQYF. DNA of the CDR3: TGTGCCAGCAGCCTGTCTTCTAGCGGGGGGGCCGCCAAAAACATTCAGTACTTC.

CDR3 residues: CASGGLSYNSPLHF. CDR3 sequence (DNA): TGTGCCAGCGGAGGGCTGTCCTATAATTCACCCCTCCACTTT. The chain couples TRBV7-8 to TRBJ1-6; D gene ambiguous. The CDR3 length is 14 residues. The V and J ends lost 8 bases and 1 base respectively, with 9 bases between them. Germline CDR1 and CDR2: SGHVS and FQNEAQ.

CDR3 sequence: CASSSQGGTGRGNTIYF. The CDR3 DNA is TGTGCCAGCAGCTCGCAGGGGGGCACGGGTCGGGGAAACACCATATATTTT. V usage is TRBV11-2 and J usage is TRBJ1-3; 7 bases map to TRBD1. Losses at the gene ends were 4 bases for V and 4 bases for J; bases not matched to a gene: 13. The CDR3 spans 17 residues. Germline assignment: CDR1 SGHAT and CDR2 FQNNGV.

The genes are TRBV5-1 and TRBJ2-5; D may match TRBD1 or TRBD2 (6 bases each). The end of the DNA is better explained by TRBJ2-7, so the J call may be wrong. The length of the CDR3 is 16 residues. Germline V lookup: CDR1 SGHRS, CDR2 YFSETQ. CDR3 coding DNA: TGCGCCAGCAGCCCAGGCGGGACGGACAGCTCCTACGAGCAGTACTTC. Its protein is CASSPGGTDSSYEQYF.

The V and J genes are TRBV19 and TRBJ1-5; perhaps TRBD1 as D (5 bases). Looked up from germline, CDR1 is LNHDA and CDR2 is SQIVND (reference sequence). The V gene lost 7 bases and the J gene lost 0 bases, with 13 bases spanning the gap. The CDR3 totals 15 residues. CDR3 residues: CASKRDDYSNQPQHF. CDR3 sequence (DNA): TGTGCCAGTAAACGGGACGACTATAGCAATCAGCCCCAGCATTTT.

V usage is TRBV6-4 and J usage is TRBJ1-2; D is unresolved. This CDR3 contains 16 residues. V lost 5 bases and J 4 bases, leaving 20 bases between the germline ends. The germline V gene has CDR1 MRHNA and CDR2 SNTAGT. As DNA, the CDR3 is TGTGCCAGCAGTAAAAAACCGGGAGAAAAGGGCTATGGCTACACCTTC. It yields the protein CASSKKPGEKGYGYTF.

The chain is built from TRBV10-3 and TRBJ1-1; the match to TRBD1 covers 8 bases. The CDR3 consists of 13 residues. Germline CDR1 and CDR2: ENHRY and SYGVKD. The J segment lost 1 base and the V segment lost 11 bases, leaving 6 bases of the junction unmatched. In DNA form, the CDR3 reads TGTGCCGTTGCGGACAGGGAGAACACTGAAGCTTTCTTT. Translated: CAVADRENTEAFF.

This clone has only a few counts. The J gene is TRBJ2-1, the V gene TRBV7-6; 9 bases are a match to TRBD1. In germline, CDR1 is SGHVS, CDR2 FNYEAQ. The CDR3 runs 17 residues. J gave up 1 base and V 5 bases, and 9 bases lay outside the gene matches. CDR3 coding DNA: TGTGCCAGCAGCCTCCGGACAGGGGAGACGTCCTACAATGAGCAGTTCTTC. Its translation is CASSLRTGETSYNEQFF. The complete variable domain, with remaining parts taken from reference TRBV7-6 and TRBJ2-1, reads GAGVSQSPRYKVTKRGQDVALRCDPISGHVSLYWYRQALGQGPEFLTYFNYEAQQDKSGLPNDRFSAERPEGSISTLTIQRTEQRDSAMYRCASSLRTGETSYNEQFFGPGTRLTVL.

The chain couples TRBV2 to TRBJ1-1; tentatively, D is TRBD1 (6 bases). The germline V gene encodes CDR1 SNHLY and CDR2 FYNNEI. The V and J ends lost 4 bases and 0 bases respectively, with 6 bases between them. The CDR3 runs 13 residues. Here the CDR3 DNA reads TGTGCCAGCAGTGGGGACATGAACACTGAAGCTTTCTTT. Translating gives CASSGDMNTEAFF.

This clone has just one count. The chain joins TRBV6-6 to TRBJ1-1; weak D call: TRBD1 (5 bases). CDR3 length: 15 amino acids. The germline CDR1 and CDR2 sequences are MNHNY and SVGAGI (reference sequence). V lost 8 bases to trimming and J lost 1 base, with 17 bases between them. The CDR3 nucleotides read TGTGCCAGCTTACAACCACCCACAGGGAACACTGAAGCTTTCTTT. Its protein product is CASLQPPTGNTEAFF.

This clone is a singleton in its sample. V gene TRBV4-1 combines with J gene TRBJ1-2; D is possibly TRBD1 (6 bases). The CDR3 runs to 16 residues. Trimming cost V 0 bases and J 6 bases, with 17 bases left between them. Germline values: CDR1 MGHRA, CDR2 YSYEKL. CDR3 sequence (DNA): TGCGCCAGCAGCCAAGATGCCCCAGGGGTAAGGGATGGCTACACCTTC. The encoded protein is CASSQDAPGVRDGYTF.

CDR3: CASRAPNEKLFF. CDR3 nucleotide sequence: TGTGCCAGCAGGGCCCCAAATGAAAAACTGTTTTTT. The chain recombines TRBV2 with TRBJ1-4; no clear D. Trimming left V 6 bases short and J 5 bases short, with 7 bases between. CDR3 length: 12 residues. The germline V gene has CDR1 SNHLY and CDR2 FYNNEI.

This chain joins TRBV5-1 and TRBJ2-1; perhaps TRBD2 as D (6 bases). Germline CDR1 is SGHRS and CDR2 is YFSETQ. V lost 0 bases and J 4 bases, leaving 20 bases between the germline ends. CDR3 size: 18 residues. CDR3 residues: CASSLALTGGRGYNEQFF. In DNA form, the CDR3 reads TGCGCCAGCAGCTTGGCCCTAACCGGGGGAAGGGGTTACAATGAGCAGTTCTTC.

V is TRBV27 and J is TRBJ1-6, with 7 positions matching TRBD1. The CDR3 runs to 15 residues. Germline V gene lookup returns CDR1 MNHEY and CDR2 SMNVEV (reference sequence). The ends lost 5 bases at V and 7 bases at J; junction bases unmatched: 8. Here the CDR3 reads CASSLNRGGNSPLHF. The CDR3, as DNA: TGTGCCAGCAGTCTCAACAGGGGTGGCAATTCACCCCTCCACTTT.

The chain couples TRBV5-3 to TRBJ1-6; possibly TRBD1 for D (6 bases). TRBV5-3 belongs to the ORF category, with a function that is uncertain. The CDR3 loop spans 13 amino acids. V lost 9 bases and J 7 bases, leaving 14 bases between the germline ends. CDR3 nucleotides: TGTGCCAACACCGGGGGCTCCAATTCACCCCTCCACTTT. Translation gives CANTGGSNSPLHF.

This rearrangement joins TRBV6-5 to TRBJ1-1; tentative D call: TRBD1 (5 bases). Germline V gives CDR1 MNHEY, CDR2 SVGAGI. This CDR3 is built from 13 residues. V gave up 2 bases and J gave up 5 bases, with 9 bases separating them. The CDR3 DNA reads TGTGCCAGCAGTTACGGGGGGGAAACTGAAGCTTTCTTT. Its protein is CASSYGGETEAFF.

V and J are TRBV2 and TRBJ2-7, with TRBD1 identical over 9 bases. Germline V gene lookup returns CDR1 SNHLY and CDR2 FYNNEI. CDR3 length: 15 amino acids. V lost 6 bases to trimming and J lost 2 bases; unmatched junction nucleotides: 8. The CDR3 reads CASRGKGDRAYEQYF. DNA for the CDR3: TGTGCCAGCAGGGGGAAGGGGGACAGGGCCTACGAGCAGTACTTC.

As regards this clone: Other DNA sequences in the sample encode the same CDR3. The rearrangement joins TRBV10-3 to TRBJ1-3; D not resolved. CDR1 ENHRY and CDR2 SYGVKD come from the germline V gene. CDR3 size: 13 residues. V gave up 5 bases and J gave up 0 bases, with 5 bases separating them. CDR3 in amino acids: CAISPTSGNTIYF. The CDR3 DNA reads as TGTGCCATCAGTCCCACCTCTGGAAACACCATATATTTT.

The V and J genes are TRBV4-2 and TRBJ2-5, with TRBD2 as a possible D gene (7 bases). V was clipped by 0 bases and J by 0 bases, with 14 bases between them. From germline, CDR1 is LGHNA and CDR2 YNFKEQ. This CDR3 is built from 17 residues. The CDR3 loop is CASSQEIGGAYQETQYF. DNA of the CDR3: TGTGCCAGCAGCCAAGAGATAGGGGGGGCGTACCAAGAGACCCAGTACTTC.

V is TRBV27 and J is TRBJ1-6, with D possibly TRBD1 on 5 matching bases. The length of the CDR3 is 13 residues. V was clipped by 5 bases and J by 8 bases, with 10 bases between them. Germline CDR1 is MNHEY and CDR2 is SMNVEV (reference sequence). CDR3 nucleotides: TGTGCCAGCAGTCGCATGGGGCATTCACCCCTCCACTTT. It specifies CASSRMGHSPLHF.

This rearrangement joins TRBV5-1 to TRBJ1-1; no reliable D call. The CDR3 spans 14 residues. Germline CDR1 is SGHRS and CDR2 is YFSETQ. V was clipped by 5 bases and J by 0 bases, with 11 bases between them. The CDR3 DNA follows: TGCGCCAGCAGGTCACAGAGCATGAACACTGAAGCTTTCTTT. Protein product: CASRSQSMNTEAFF.

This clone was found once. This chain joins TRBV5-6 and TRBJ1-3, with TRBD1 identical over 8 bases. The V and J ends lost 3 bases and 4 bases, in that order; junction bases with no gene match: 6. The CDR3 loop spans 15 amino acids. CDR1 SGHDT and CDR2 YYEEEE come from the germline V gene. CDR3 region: CASSSRTGSGNTIYF. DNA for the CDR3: TGTGCCAGCAGCTCCCGGACAGGGAGCGGAAACACCATATATTTT.

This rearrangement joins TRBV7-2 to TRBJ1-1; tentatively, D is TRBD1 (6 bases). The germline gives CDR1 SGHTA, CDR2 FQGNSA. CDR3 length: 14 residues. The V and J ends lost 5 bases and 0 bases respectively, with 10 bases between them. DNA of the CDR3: TGTGCCAGCAGCCCAAACAGGGTGAACACTGAAGCTTTCTTT. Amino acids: CASSPNRVNTEAFF. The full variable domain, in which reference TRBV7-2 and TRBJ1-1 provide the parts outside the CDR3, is GAGVSQSPSNKVTEKGKDVELRCDPISGHTALYWYRQSLGQGLEFLIYFQGNSAPDKSGLPSDRFSAERTGGSVSTLTIQRTQQEDSAVYLCASSPNRVNTEAFFGQGTRLTVV.

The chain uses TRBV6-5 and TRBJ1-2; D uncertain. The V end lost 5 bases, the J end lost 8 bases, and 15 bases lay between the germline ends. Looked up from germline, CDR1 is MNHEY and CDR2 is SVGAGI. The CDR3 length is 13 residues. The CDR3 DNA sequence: TGTGCCAGCAGTGTTGGTGTGCCGAGCGGCTACACCTTC. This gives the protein CASSVGVPSGYTF.

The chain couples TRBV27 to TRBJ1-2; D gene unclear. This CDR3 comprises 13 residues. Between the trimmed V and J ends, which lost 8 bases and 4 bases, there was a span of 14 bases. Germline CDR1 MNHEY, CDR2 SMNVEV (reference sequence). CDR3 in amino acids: CASSQQGPYGYTF. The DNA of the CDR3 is TGTGCCAGCTCTCAGCAAGGGCCCTATGGCTACACCTTC.

CDR3 sequence: CASSYLGDYEQYF. In DNA form, the CDR3 reads TGTGCCAGCAGTTACTTGGGGGACTACGAGCAGTACTTC. The chain links TRBV6-5 to TRBJ2-7; D may be TRBD1 or TRBD2 (5 bases each). V lost 1 base and J lost 3, with 7 bases in between. Germline lookup yields CDR1 MNHEY and CDR2 SVGAGI. This CDR3 contains 13 residues.

This CDR3 is CASSSRLAANTGELFF. CDR3 nucleotides: TGCGCCAGCAGCTCACGACTAGCGGCGAACACCGGGGAGCTGTTTTTT. This chain uses TRBV5-1 with TRBJ2-2, with 9 bases aligning to TRBD2. The CDR3 consists of 16 residues. Germline V gives CDR1 SGHRS, CDR2 YFSETQ. The trim removed 3 bases at V and 0 bases at J, leaving 3 bases unmatched.

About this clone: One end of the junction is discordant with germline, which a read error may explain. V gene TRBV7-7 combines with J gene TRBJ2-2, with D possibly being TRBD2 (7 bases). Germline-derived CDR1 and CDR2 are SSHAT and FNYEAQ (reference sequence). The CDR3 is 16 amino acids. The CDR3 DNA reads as TGTGCTAGCAGCACCGAGGATGGGGGGGCGGCCGGGGAGCTGTTTTTT. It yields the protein CASSTEDGGAAGELFF.